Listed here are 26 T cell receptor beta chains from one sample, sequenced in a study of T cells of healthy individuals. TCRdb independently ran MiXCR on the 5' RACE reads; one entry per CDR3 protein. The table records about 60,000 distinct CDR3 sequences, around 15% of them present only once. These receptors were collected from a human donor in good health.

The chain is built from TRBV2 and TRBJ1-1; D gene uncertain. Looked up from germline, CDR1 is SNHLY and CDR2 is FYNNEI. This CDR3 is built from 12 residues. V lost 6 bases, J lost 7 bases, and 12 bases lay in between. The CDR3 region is CASSEGGNEAFF. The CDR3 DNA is TGTGCCAGCAGCGAGGGCGGAAATGAAGCTTTCTTT. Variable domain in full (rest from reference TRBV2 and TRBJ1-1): EPEVTQTPSHQVTQMGQEVILRCVPISNHLYFYWYRQILGQKVEFLVSFYNNEISEKSEIFDDQFSVERPDGSNFTLKIRSTKLEDSAMYFCASSEGGNEAFFGQGTRLTVV.

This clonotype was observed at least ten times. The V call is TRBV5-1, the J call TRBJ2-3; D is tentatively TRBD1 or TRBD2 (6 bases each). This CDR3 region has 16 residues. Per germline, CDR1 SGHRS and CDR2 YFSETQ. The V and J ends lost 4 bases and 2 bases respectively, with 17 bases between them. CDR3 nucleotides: TGCGCCAGCAGCCCGAGTTCATCGGGGGCCACAGATACGCAGTATTTT. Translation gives CASSPSSSGATDTQYF.

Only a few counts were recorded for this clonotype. In DNA, the CDR3 is TGTGCCAGCAGTGAGACCCCGGGACTAGCGAGGGGTGAGCAGTTCTTC. This codes for CASSETPGLARGEQFF. This chain connects TRBV2 to TRBJ2-1; 10 nucleotides agree with TRBD2. Germline CDR1 SNHLY, CDR2 FYNNEI. The V and J ends lost 3 bases and 9 bases, in that order; junction bases with no gene match: 11. This CDR3 is built from 16 residues. The full variable domain, with the rest looked up from reference TRBV2 and TRBJ2-1, is EPEVTQTPSHQVTQMGQEVILRCVPISNHLYFYWYRQILGQKVEFLVSFYNNEISEKSEIFDDQFSVERPDGSNFTLKIRSTKLEDSAMYFCASSETPGLARGEQFFGPGTRLTVL.

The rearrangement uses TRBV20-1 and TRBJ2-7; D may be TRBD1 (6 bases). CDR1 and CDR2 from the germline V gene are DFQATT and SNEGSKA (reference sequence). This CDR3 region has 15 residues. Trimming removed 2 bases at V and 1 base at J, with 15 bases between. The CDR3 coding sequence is TGCAGTGCTAGACGCAGGACAGACTTTTCCTACGAGCAGTACTTC. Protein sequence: CSARRRTDFSYEQYF.

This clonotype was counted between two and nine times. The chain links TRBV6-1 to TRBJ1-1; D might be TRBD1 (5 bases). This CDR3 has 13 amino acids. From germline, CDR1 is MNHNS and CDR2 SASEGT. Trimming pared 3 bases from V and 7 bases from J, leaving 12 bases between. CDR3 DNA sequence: TGTGCCAGCAGTGACAGGGCTGGTTTTGAAGCTTTCTTT. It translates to CASSDRAGFEAFF.

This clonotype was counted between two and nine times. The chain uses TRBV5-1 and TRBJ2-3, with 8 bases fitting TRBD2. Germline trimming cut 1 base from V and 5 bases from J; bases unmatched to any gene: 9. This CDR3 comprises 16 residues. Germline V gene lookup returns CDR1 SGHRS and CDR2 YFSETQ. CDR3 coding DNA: TGCGCCAGCAGCTTGCGGGCGGGGGGCCCGGAAGATACGCAGTATTTT. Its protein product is CASSLRAGGPEDTQYF.

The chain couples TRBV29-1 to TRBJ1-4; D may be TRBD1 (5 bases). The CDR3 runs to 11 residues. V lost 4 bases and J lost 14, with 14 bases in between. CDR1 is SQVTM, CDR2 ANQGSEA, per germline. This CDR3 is CSVAQGFGLFF. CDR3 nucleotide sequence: TGCAGCGTTGCCCAGGGTTTTGGGCTGTTTTTT.

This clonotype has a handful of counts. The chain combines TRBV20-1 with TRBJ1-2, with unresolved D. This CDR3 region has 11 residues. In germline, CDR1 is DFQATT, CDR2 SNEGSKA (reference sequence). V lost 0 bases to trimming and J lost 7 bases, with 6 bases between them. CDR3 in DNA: TGCAGTGCTAGAGATACTCCTGGCTACACCTTC. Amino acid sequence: CSARDTPGYTF.

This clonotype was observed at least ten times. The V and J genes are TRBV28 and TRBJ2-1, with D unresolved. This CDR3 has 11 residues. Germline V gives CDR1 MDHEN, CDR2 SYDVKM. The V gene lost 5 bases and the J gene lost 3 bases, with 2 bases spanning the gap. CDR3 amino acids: CASSGYNEQFF. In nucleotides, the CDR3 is TGTGCCAGCAGTGGCTACAATGAGCAGTTCTTC.

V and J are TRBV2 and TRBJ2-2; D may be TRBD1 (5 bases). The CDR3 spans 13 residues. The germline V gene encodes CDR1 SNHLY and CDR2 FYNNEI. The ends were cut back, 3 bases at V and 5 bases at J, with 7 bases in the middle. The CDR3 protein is CASSERTTGELFF. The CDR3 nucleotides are TGTGCCAGCAGTGAGAGGACAACCGGGGAGCTGTTTTTT.

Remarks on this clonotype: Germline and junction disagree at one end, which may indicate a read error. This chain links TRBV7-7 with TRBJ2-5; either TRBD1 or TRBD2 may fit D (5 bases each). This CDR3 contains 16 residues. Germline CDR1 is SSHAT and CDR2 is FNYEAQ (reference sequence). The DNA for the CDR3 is TGTGCTAGCAGCTTAATGGGGGTGGGGTACCAAGAGACCCAGTACTTC. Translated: CASSLMGVGYQETQYF.

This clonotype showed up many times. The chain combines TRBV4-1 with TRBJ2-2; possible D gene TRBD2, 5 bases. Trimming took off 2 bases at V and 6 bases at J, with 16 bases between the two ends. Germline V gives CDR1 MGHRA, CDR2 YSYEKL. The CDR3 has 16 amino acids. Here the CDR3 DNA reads TGCGCCAGCAGCCAATTAACTGCGGGTCAGTCCGGGGAGCTGTTTTTT. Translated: CASSQLTAGQSGELFF.

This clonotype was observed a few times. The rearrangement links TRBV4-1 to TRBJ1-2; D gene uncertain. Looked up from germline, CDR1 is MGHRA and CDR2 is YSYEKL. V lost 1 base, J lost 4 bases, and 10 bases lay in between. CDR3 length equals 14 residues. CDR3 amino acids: CASSQAVTTYGYTF. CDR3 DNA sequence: TGCGCCAGCAGCCAAGCGGTAACAACCTATGGCTACACCTTC.

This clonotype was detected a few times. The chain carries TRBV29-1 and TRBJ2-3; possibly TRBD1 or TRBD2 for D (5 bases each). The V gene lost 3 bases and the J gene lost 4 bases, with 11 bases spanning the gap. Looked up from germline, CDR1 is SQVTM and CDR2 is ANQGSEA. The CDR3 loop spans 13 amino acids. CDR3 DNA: TGCAGCGTTGAGAGGGGCGAACCAGATACGCAGTATTTT. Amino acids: CSVERGEPDTQYF.

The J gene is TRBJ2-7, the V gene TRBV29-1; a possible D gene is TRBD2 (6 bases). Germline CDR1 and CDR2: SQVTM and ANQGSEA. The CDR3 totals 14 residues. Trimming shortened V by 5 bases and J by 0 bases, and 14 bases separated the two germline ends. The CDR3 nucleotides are TGCAGCGTTCGTGGGACTGGGGCCTCCTACGAGCAGTACTTC. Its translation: CSVRGTGASYEQYF.

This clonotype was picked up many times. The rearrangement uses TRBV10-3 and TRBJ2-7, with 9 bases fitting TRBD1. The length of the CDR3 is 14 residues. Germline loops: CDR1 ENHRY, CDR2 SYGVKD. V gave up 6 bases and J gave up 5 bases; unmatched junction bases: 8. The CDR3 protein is CAIRMDRGGHEQYF. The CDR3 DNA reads TGTGCCATCAGGATGGACAGGGGAGGTCACGAGCAGTACTTC.

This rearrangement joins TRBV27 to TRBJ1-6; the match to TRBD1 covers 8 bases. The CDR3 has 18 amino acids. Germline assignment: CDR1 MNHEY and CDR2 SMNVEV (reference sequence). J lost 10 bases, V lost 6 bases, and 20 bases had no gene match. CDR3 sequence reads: CASRGSGGTGSPRSPLHF. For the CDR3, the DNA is TGTGCCAGCAGGGGGAGCGGGGGGACAGGATCCCCTCGCTCACCCCTCCACTTT.

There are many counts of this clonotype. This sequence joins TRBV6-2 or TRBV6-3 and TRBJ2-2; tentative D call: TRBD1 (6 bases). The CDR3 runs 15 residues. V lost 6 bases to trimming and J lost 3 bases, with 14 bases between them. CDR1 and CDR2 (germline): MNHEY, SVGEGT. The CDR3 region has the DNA TGTGCCAGCAGACTCCCGGGACAAGACACCGGGGAGCTGTTTTTT. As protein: CASRLPGQDTGELFF.

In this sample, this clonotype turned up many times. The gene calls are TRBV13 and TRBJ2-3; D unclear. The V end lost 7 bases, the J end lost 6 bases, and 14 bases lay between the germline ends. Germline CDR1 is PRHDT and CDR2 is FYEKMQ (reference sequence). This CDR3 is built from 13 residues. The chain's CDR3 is CASTQPSDDTQYF. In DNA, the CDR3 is TGTGCCAGCACCCAACCTTCGGACGATACGCAGTATTTT.

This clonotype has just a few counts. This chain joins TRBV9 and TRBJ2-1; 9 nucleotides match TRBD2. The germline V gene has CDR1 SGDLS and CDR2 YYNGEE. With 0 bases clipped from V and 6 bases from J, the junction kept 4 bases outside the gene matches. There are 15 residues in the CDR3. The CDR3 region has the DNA TGTGCCAGCAGCGTAGTAGCGGGAGCGGGCAATGAGCAGTTCTTC. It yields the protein CASSVVAGAGNEQFF.

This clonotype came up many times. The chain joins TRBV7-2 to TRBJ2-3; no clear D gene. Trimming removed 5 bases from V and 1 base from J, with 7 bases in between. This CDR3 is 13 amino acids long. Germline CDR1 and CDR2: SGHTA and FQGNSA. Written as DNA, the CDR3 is TGTGCCAGCAGCGCGCAGGGCACAGATACGCAGTATTTT. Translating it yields CASSAQGTDTQYF.

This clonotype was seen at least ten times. Written as DNA, the CDR3 is TGTGCCATCAGTGAGTCGAAAGGATCAGATACGCAGTATTTT. Protein sequence: CAISESKGSDTQYF. V and J are TRBV10-3 and TRBJ2-3; D gene unclear. The CDR3 covers 14 residues. Germline V gives CDR1 ENHRY, CDR2 SYGVKD. V gave up 0 bases and J gave up 4 bases, with 8 bases separating them.

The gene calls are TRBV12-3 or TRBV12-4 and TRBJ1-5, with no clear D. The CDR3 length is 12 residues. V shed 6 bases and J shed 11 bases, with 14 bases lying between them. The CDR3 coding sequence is TGTGCCAGCAGCCTTAATCTCCCGGCCCAGCATTTT. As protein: CASSLNLPAQHF.

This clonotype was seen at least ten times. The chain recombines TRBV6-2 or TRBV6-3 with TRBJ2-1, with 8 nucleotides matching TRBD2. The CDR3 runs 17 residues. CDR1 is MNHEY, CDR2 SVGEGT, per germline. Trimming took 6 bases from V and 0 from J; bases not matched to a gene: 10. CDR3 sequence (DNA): TGTGCCAGCAGCCCAACTAGCGGAAGGAGCTCCTACAATGAGCAGTTCTTC. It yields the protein CASSPTSGRSSYNEQFF.

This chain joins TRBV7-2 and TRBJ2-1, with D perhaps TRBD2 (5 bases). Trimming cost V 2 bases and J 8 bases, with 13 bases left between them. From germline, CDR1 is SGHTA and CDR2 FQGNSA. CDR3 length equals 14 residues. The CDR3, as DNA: TGTGCCAGCAGCTTAATTCGGCGGGCGGATGAGCAGTTCTTC. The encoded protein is CASSLIRRADEQFF.

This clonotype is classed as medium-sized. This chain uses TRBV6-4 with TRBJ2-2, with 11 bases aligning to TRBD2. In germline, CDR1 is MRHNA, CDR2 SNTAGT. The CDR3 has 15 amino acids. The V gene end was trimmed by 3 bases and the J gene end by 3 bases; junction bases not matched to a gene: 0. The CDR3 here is CASSEGLADTGELFF. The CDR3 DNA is TGTGCCAGCAGTGAGGGACTAGCGGACACCGGGGAGCTGTTTTTT.